This T cell receptor (beta chain) comes out of a study of T cells in Graves' hyperthyroidism and ophthalmopathy (dated by TCRdb to between 2017 and 2020). Notes on the research overall: A discovery cohort of roughly 100 patients, about 40 with Graves' ophthalmopathy and approximately 60 with stable Graves' hyperthyroidism, was used to find distinguishing TCR V-J signatures. Once sampling was done, hyperthyroidism patients were given methimazole at a starting dose of 30 mg daily, whereas ophthalmopathy patients were given high-dose intravenous methylprednisolone. The paper reports TCR Vbeta CDR3 sequencing of 135 peripheral blood samples: some 41 ophthalmopathy, over 70 hyperthyroidism and around 17 progressor patients. Prospective prediction of ophthalmopathy was tested in an independent validation cohort consisting of 18 hyperthyroidism patients and about 17 patients who later progressed to ophthalmopathy. In roughly six Graves' hyperthyroidism patients, the study also compared T-cell repertoires from thyroid tissue with T-cell repertoires from blood. The roughly 94 discovery patients were randomly divided into training and test sets at a 7:3 ratio.

CDR1 and CDR2 were assigned from the germline V gene (reference sequence) as SEHNR and FQNEAQ. There are 14 amino acids in the CDR3, from cysteine to phenylalanine inclusive. The sequence is cut down to CDR3 DNA, 42 bases in frame from base 1. Cut back by 7 bases and 1 base, the V and J ends lie 13 bases apart. Exclusion was applied to patients with uncontrolled infections, other autoimmune diseases, pregnancy or lactation. Diagnoses were established on the basis of clinical symptoms, serum thyroxine and TRAb, thyroid ultrasound, and orbital computed tomography. Trizol reagent was used to extract total RNA, and RNA quality was then checked on an Agilent 2100 Bioanalyzer. Notes on this clonotype: The target of this receptor is not known. It has no much larger one-base neighbor in the sample; base qualities were not kept.

TCR beta CDR3 regions were amplified from RNA transcripts. The first round of RT-PCR for the TCR CDR3 was performed with the HTBI primer set and the Qiagen OneStep RT-PCR kit. Libraries were constructed in a second round of multiplex PCR, after which size selection and purification were carried out. Libraries were sequenced paired-end with 100 bp reads on an Illumina HiSeq2000. On the authors' methods: SOAPnuke was used to process the raw data, with reads discarded if the reads contained adapters or uncalled bases, had a mean Phred below 15, or lacked an exact constant-primer or identifier match. COPE v1.2.5 was used to merge high-quality paired reads, and clonotypes were defined as unique nucleotide sequences. MiTCR v1.1 was used to align the clonotypes against IMGT TRBV, TRBD and TRBJ reference segments. The analysis included only V-J combinations with a frequency above 0.0001, which together covered more than 98% of the repertoires. A TCS score was defined as the ratio between F50 (clonal expansion) and ExV (chaos), using BLOSUM62-based TCRdist between CDR3 peptides within each V-J. Welch's t-statistics and random forest reduced 500 to 650 V-J features to roughly 13, which were used in a naive Bayes classifier (R e1071). The Morisita-Horn index was used to measure how similar the thyroid and blood repertoires were. Using fastp at Q25 and MiXCR, TCRdb reprocessed the public reads and kept productive beta chains. Records with the same CDR3 protein are collapsed into one entry carrying the most frequent genes and DNA. TCRdb's processing, not the authors' own work, is the source of the V and J calls. This sample holds about 570,000 distinct CDR3 sequences; 46% were observed only once. The ten largest clonotypes hold roughly 19% of the sample.

Findings and caveats that apply to the study as a whole: In validation, the model predicted progression to ophthalmopathy with roughly 66% sensitivity and about 72% specificity, a median of about six months before onset. Ophthalmopathy was separated from stable hyperthyroidism by a 13 V-J signature model, with about 88% sensitivity and just over 81% specificity obtained in cross-validation and 80%/75% obtained in testing. Most expanded thyroid clonotypes (frequency above 0.001) were also found in blood, which suggests that blood repertoires may mirror thyroid immune responses. Sample size was not statistically predetermined, and investigators were not blinded to group allocation.

The rearranged chain carries TRBV7-9 and TRBJ1-2, with the D gene too uncertain to name. The TCR was taken from an adult woman with Graves' disease, either hyperthyroidism or ophthalmopathy (not recorded which). Sample: peripheral blood or thyroid tissue (not recorded which). The CDR3 here reads CASMPTGGNYGYTF. In nucleotide form, the sequence is TGTGCCAGCATGCCGACGGGAGGTAACTATGGCTACACCTTC.